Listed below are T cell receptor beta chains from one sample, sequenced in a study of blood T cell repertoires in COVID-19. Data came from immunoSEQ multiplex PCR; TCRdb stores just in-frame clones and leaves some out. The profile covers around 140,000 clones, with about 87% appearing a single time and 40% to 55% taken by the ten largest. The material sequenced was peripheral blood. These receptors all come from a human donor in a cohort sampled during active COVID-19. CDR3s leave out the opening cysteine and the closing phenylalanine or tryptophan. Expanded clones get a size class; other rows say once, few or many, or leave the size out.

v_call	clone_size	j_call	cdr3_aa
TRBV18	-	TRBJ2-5	ASSRTSGEETQY
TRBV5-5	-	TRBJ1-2	ASSRADQTGWDYGYT
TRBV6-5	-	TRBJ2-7	ASKEKYEQY
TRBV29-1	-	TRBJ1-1	SARRGPEAF
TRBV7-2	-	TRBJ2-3	ASTPRGGTDTQY
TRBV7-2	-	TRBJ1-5	ASSLQNQPQH
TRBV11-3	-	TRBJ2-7	ASSLHVGAHYEQY
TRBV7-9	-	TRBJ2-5	ASSLVDSQETQY
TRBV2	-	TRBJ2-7	ASRRGQFYEQY
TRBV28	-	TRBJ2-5	ASSDRTGRRETQY
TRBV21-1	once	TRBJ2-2	ASSKVRRGNTGELF
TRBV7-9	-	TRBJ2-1	ASSSTRQAGEQF
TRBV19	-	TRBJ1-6	ASSPLVNSPLH
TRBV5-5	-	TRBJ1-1	ASSLAVGLNTEAF
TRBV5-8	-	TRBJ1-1	ASSWNSGRTLEAF
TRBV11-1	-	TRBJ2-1	ASSRGGEPNNEQF
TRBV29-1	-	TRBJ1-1	SVALQGTSEAF
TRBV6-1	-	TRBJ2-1	ASSERGTGRYGEQF
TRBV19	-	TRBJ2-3	ASSSYSGGAADTQY
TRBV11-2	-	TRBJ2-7	ASSLNYAGTYEQY
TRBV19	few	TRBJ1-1	ASSFFQGTEAF
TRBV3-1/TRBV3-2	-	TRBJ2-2	ASHGWQDITGELF
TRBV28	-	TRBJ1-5	ASIRGNNQPQH
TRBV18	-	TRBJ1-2	ASSPEQHAFDGYT
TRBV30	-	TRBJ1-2	AWSASGQSYGYT
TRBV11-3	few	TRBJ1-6	ASSLDQQANSPLH
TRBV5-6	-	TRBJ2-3	ASSSGLGLREGTDTQY
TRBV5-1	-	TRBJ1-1	ASSLAQGAIAEAF
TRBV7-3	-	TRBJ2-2	ASSLMEGELF
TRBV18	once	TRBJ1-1	ASSPESGQPMNTEAF
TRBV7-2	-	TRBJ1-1	ASSLALTAGEAF
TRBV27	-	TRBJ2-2	ASSPLGGSSTGELF
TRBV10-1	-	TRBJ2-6	ASNRVTGANVLT
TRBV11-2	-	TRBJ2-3	ASSLGGQDTDTQY
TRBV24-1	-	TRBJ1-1	ATARGGNTEAF
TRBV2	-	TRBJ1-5	ASNRGGGRSQPQH
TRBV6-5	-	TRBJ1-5	ASHSGQGRNQPQH
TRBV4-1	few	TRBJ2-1	ASSPGAAVRFRQF
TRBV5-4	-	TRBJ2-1	ASSLELERGEQF